The 13 T cell receptor beta chains listed next were all sequenced from one sample in a study of spatial heterogeneity in lung cancer. The time point denotes: sample taken at primary tumor resection. Their target antigens are unknown. Findings of the study overall: Higher tumor mutation counts went along with higher counts of expanded intratumoral alpha and beta TCRs.

A single record per CDR3 protein comes from TCRdb applying MiXCR to the 5' RACE reads. The sample lists tens of thousands of distinct CDR3 sequences, about 4.4% occurring once. The source was lung tumor tissue, collected at surgery. The receptor source for this set is a male donor with early-stage non-small cell lung cancer.

This clonotype was counted many times. The junction departs from the called germline gene at one end, perhaps through a read error. The chain is built from TRBV18 and TRBJ2-1; 11 nucleotides align to TRBD2. Looked up from germline, CDR1 is KGHSH and CDR2 is LQKENI. This CDR3 has 14 residues. CDR3 sequence (DNA): TGTGCCAGCTCACCACCGAGAGATAGCGGGGGGGTCACCTTC. It translates to CASSPPRDSGGVTF.

This clonotype appeared many times. The J gene is TRBJ2-3, the V gene TRBV5-1; D unclear. There are 14 residues in the CDR3. Germline V CDR1 and CDR2: SGHRS, YFSETQ. The ends were cut back, 0 bases at V and 0 bases at J, with 5 bases in the middle. The CDR3 spells CASSLDSSTDTQYF. Here the CDR3 DNA reads TGCGCCAGCAGCTTGGATTCTAGCACAGATACGCAGTATTTT.

This clonotype was detected a few times. The chain links TRBV7-2 to TRBJ2-3; TRBD2 agrees at 8 bases. The germline V gene encodes CDR1 SGHTA and CDR2 FQGNSA. This CDR3 spans 14 amino acids. V dropped 5 bases and J dropped 1; count of bases not matched to a gene: 2. CDR3 bases: TGTGCCAGCAGCGTGACTAGCGGCACAGATACGCAGTATTTT. Protein product: CASSVTSGTDTQYF.

This clonotype was counted a few times. This rearrangement joins TRBV10-3 to TRBJ2-7; D might be TRBD1 or TRBD2, each matching 5 bases. V lost 4 bases to trimming and J lost 1 base, with 8 bases between them. The CDR3 contains 13 residues. CDR1 and CDR2 from the germline V gene are ENHRY and SYGVKD. CDR3 nucleotide sequence: TGTGCCATCAGTGTGGGGGAATCCTACGAGCAGTACTTC. As protein: CAISVGESYEQYF.

This clonotype has ten or more counts. This chain links TRBV28 with TRBJ1-4; TRBD1 aligns across 9 bases. This CDR3 has 16 residues. V lost 6 bases and J lost 8; bases outside the gene matches: 13. CDR1 is MDHEN, CDR2 SYDVKM, per germline. CDR3 coding DNA: TGTGCCAGCAGAGGCTCCTCCGGGACAGGGCAAGAAAAACTGTTTTTT. Encoded protein: CASRGSSGTGQEKLFF.

This clonotype was counted many times. The genes are TRBV28 and TRBJ2-5; D is uncertain. Trimming left V 10 bases short and J 2 bases short, with 5 bases between. In germline, CDR1 is MDHEN, CDR2 SYDVKM. CDR3 length: 10 amino acids. The CDR3 nucleotides read TGTGCCACCCTGCAAGAGACCCAGTACTTC. Its translation is CATLQETQYF.

This clonotype has at least ten counts. This may be a read error: a much more frequent sequence differs by one nucleotide. The gene calls are TRBV9 and TRBJ1-6, with D unresolved. Germline assignment: CDR1 SGDLS and CDR2 YYNGEE. This CDR3 has 13 amino acids. The CDR3: CASSTSTNSPLPF. In DNA form, the CDR3 reads TGTGCCAGCAGCACATCTACCAATTCACCCCTCCCCTTT.

There are a few counts of this clonotype. The chain has TRBV20-1 and TRBJ2-3, with 8 bases that match TRBD2. The CDR3 is made up of 15 amino acids. The trim removed 2 bases at V and 4 bases at J, leaving 8 bases unmatched. Per the germline V gene, CDR1 is DFQATT and CDR2 is SNEGSKA (reference sequence). The CDR3 reads CSARIPGGLADTQYF. The CDR3 bases are TGCAGTGCTAGAATCCCGGGGGGGCTAGCAGATACGCAGTATTTT.

V usage is TRBV12-3 or TRBV12-4 and J usage is TRBJ2-1, with D possibly being TRBD2 (6 bases). V was cut by 5 bases and J by 10 bases, with 15 bases left in between. The CDR3 contains 13 residues. CDR3 sequence reads: CASSHFRDSEQFF. The DNA for the CDR3 is TGTGCCAGCAGTCACTTCCGGGACTCAGAGCAGTTCTTC.

This clonotype showed up many times. The gene calls are TRBV28 and TRBJ1-5; 7 bases align to TRBD1. CDR1 MDHEN and CDR2 SYDVKM come from the germline V gene. The CDR3 covers 15 residues. Trimming at V came to 10 bases and at J to 0 bases, leaving 9 bases not matched to a gene. CDR3 coding DNA: TGTGCCACCCGGGACAGCCCTTATAGCAATCAGCCCCAGCATTTT. This translates into CATRDSPYSNQPQHF.

This clonotype was counted many times. The CDR3 DNA sequence: TGTGCCAGCAGCCGAAATTTTCAGGGGAGCCATGAGCAGTTCTTC. This codes for CASSRNFQGSHEQFF. The chain uses TRBV11-2 and TRBJ2-1; tentatively, D is TRBD1 (6 bases). The V gene lost 5 bases and the J gene lost 8 bases, with 19 bases spanning the gap. The CDR3 runs to 15 residues. Germline V gene data show CDR1 as SGHAT and CDR2 as FQNNGV.

This clonotype has more than one count but fewer than ten. V is TRBV5-1 and J is TRBJ1-5; 7 bases are shared with TRBD1. The length of the CDR3 is 14 residues. The ends lost 3 bases at V and 4 bases at J; junction bases unmatched: 4. Germline lookup yields CDR1 SGHRS and CDR2 YFSETQ. The CDR3 spells CASSSGGGNQPQHF. In DNA, the CDR3 is TGCGCCAGCAGCTCAGGGGGTGGAAATCAGCCCCAGCATTTT.

This clonotype turned up a few times. V is TRBV6-2 or TRBV6-3 and J is TRBJ1-6; possible D gene TRBD1, 6 bases. Germline V lookup: CDR1 MNHEY, CDR2 SVGEGT. V lost 2 bases, J lost 5 bases, and 13 bases lay in between. The CDR3 is made up of 16 amino acids. The CDR3 nucleotides read TGTGCCAGCAGTTACCCGACAGGTGTGAATAATTCACCCCTCCACTTT. Protein sequence: CASSYPTGVNNSPLHF.